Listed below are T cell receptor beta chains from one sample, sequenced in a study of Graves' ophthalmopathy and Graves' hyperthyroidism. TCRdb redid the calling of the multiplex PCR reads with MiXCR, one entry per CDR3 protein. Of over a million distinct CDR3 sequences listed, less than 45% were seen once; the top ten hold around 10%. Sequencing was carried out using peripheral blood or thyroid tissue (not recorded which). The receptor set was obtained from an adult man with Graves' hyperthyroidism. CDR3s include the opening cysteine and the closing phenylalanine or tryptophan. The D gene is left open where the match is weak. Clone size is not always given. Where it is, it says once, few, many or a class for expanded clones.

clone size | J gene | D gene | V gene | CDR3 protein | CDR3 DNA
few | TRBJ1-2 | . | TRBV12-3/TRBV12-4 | CASGDVGGYTF | TGTGCCAGCGGGGACGTCGGGGGCTACACCTTC
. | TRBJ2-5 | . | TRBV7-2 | CASSSISRGSGETQNF | TGTGCCAGCAGCTCCATATCCAGGGGCTCTGGAGAGACCCAGAACTTC
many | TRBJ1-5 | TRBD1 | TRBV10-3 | CATRQGEEQPQHF | TGTGCCACCCGACAGGGGGAGGAACAGCCCCAGCATTTT
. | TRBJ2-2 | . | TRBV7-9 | CASRGGTAGSGELFF | TGTGCCAGCAGAGGAGGGACAGCGGGAAGCGGGGAGCTGTTTTTT
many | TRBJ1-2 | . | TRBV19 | CASENRANYGYTF | TGTGCCTCAGAGAACCGGGCGAACTATGGCTACACCTTC
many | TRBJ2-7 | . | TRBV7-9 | CASSFWDGAYEQYF | TGTGCCAGCAGCTTCTGGGACGGAGCCTACGAGCAGTACTTC
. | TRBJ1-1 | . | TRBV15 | CATKSGTINTEAFF | TGTGCCACCAAATCCGGGACCATAAACACTGAAGCTTTCTTT
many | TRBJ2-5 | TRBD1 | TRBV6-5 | CASSTFGTEETQYF | TGTGCCAGCAGTACGTTCGGGACAGAAGAGACCCAGTACTTC
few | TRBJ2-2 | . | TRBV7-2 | CASSYTRRGGTRELFF | TGTGCCAGCAGCTACACTCGACGCGGGGGCACCAGGGAGCTGTTTTTT
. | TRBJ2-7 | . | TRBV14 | CASSQVAQILPGTYEQYF | TGTGCCAGCAGCCAAGTAGCCCAAATCCTACCGGGAACCTACGAGCAGTACTTC
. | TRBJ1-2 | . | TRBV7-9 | CASSLLGDGYGYTF | TGTGCCAGCAGCTTACTGGGGGACGGCTATGGCTACACCTTC
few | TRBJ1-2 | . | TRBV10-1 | CASRFSGTLNYGYTF | TGTGCCAGCAGGTTCTCGGGGACTCTGAACTATGGCTACACCTTC
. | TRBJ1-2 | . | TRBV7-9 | CASSLVSSGNTF | TGTGCCAGCAGCTTGGTATCCTCTGGAAACACCTTC
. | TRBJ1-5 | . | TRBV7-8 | CASSLERIGGNQPQHF | TGTGCCAGCAGCTTAGAGAGAATAGGGGGGAATCAGCCCCAGCATTTT
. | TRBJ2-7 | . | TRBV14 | CASSQGQEFEQYF | TGTGCCAGCAGCCAAGGTCAGGAGTTCGAGCAGTACTTC
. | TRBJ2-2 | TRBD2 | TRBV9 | CASSAGLAGGNTGELFF | TGTGCCAGCAGCGCAGGACTAGCGGGAGGGAACACCGGGGAGCTGTTTTTT
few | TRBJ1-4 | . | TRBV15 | CATSGTGREKLFF | TGTGCCACCAGCGGCACGGGACGTGAAAAACTGTTTTTT
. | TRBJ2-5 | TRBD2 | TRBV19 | CASSSTSGSYQETQYF | TGTGCCAGTAGCTCGACTAGCGGGAGTTATCAAGAGACCCAGTACTTC
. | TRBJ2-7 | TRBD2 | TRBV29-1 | CSSWLAGGYEQYF | TGCAGCAGTTGGCTAGCGGGAGGGTACGAGCAGTACTTC
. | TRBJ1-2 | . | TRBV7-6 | CASSIYLCSVGGANYGYTF | .
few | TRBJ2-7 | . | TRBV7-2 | CASSSPGRGVSYEQYF | TGTGCCAGCAGCTCCCCGGGGCGAGGAGTAAGCTACGAGCAGTACTTC
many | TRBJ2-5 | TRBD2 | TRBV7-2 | CASSLDVGTSGTQYF | TGTGCCAGCAGCTTAGATGTGGGGACTAGCGGGACCCAGTACTTC